This T cell receptor beta chain was sequenced during a study of T cells after yellow fever vaccination. Study as a whole: SMART-Seq v4 Ultra Low Input prepared the low-cell-number fractions.

TCRdb recomputed calls from the 5' RACE reads with MiXCR, one row per CDR3 protein. In the table there are around 590,000 distinct CDR3 sequences, about 12% of which are singletons. This clonotype was detected ten times or more. Its antigen is currently unknown. Notes on the study in general: Post-booster repertoires contained most primary-vaccination clones again (about 95% CD4, around 89% CD8). Peaking on day 5 versus 15, the secondary response was faster but weaker.

The germline CDR1 and CDR2 sequences are SGHTA and FQGNSA. The CDR3 totals 11 residues. V was shortened by 5 bases and J by 8 bases, with 7 bases between the two germline ends. V is TRBV7-2 and J is TRBJ2-1, with D possibly TRBD2 on 5 matching bases. This clonotype was sampled from a man aged 25-45 years who received the YFV17D yellow fever vaccine. The specimen comprised PBMCs, sampled on the day of the yellow fever booster vaccination. The CDR3 reads CASSVDYEQFF. For the CDR3, the DNA is TGTGCCAGCAGCGTGGACTATGAGCAGTTCTTC.